The entry below gives a single T cell receptor (beta chain) sequence along with its context. This entry comes from a study of blood T cell repertoires in COVID-19. V gave up 0 bases and J gave up 6 bases, with 11 bases separating them. The germline V gene encodes CDR1 GTSNPN and CDR2 SVGIG (reference sequence). The CDR3 length is 14 residues. Sequencing used immunoSEQ multiplex PCR; TCRdb keeps in-frame clones, though not all of them. The sample records around 270,000 clones, roughly 84% being singletons. Sequenced: peripheral blood. The clonotype was recovered from a human donor with COVID-19, enrolled during active disease. The donor label of this sample is uncertain. This chain joins TRBV30 and TRBJ2-2, with D possibly being TRBD1 (5 bases). The CDR3, as DNA: TGTGCCTGGAGTGTTCAGCAGGGCGCCGGGGAGCTGTTTTTT. Translating gives CAWSVQQGAGELFF. Full variable domain (rest looked up from reference TRBV30 and TRBJ2-2): SQTIHQWPATLVQPVGSPLSLECTVEGTSNPNLYWYRQAAGRGLQLLFYSVGIGQISSEVPQNLSASRPQDRQFILSSKKLLLSDSGFYLCAWSVQQGAGELFFGEGSRLTVL.